This entry features one TCR beta chain sequence. This record belongs to a study of blood T cell repertoires in COVID-19. Method: immunoSEQ multiplex PCR; TCRdb's copy keeps in-frame clones and lacks some. The sample has fewer than 200,000 clones; roughly 87% are singletons. V shed 5 bases, J shed 4 bases, and the junction held 5 bases outside the gene matches. The CDR3 has 14 amino acids. Germline loops: CDR1 SGHTA, CDR2 FQGNSA. The chain uses TRBV7-2 and TRBJ2-7, with 10 bases that match TRBD2. The clonotype originates from a woman aged 60-70 years with COVID-19, enrolled during active disease. The sample comprised peripheral blood. DNA for the CDR3: TGTGCCAGCAGCCCCGCACTAGCGGGATACGAGCAGTACTTC. This codes for CASSPALAGYEQYF.